The clone carrying this T cell receptor beta chain appeared a few times. Its antigen is currently unknown. The data stem from a study of OX40 agonist ivuxolimab in advanced cancers. About the study: Age averaged 60 years (range about 20 to 80), and approximately 80% were male. Study-wide results and limits: The average count of expanded clones was higher among CD8+ T cells than among CD4+. With doses of 0.1-3.0 mg/kg, partial responders showed among the lowest clonal expansion.

TCRdb keeps only in-frame clones here, not all; method: immunoSEQ multiplex PCR. The table includes more than 45,000 clones, roughly 80% detected once. The CDR3 is 13 residues long. The V end lost 3 bases, the J end lost 4 bases, and 9 bases lay between the germline ends. From germline, CDR1 is SGHTA and CDR2 FQGTGA. The chain has TRBV7-3 and TRBJ1-1; possible D gene TRBD1, 5 bases. Sample: CD4+ or CD8+ T cells sorted from blood, taken in a trial of the OX40 agonist ivuxolimab. The clonotype was recovered from an adult with an advanced solid tumor such as melanoma, head and neck, liver or kidney cancer. CDR3 sequence (DNA): TGTGCCAGCAGCTTCAGGGAGGGCACTGAAGCTTTCTTT. Residues: CASSFREGTEAFF. The variable domain in full, completed from reference TRBV7-3 and TRBJ1-1, reads GAGVSQTPSNKVTEKGKYVELRCDPISGHTALYWYRQSLGQGPEFLIYFQGTGAADDSGLPNDRFFAVRPEGSVSTLKIQRTERGDSAVYLCASSFREGTEAFFGQGTRLTVV.